Below, one T cell receptor beta chain is given with its context. This sample stems from a study of blood T cell repertoires in COVID-19. As for the study in general: Sites in the United States, Italy and Spain provided acute and convalescent COVID-19 samples.

With 5 bases removed from V and 7 bases from J, the gap between germline ends came to 14 bases. CDR3 length equals 14 residues. Germline values: CDR1 MNHEY, CDR2 SMNVEV (reference sequence). In the original processing: Counts of nucleated cells, estimated from reference gene primer amplification, were obtained. Clones were read by immunoSEQ multiplex PCR, and TCRdb kept only the in-frame ones, dropping some. The V and J calls and clone size come from that table; D and trimming were worked out from the DNA. Among under 300,000 clones listed, 65% to 90% were seen once. The TCR originated in a woman aged 60-75 years with active or convalescent COVID-19. The chain uses TRBV27 and TRBJ1-4; TRBD1 is a possible D gene (6 bases). Sequences were obtained from peripheral blood. The CDR3: CASSQQGFGEKLFF. The CDR3 region has the DNA TGTGCCAGCAGTCAACAGGGTTTTGGTGAAAAACTGTTTTTT.